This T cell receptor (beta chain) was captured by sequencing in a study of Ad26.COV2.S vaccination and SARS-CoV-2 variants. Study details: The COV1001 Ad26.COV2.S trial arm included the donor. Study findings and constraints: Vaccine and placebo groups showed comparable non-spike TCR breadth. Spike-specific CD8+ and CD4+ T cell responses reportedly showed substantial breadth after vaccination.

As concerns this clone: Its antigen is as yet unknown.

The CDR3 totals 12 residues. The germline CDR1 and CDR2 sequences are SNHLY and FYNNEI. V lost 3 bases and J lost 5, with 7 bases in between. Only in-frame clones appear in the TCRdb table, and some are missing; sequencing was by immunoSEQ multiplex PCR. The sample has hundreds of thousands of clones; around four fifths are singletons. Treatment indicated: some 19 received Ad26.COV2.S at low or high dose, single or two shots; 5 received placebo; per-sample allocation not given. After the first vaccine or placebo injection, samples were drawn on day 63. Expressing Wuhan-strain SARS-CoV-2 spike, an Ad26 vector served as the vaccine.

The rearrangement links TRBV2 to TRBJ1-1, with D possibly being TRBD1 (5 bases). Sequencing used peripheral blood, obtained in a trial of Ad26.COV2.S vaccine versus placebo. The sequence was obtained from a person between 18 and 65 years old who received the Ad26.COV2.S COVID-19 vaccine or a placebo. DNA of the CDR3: TGTGCCAGCAGTGACCGGGGGACTGAAGCTTTCTTT. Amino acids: CASSDRGTEAFF.